These T cell receptor beta chains were read from a single sample in a study of shared clonotypes between healthy human individuals. The data were produced by immunoSEQ multiplex PCR, yet TCRdb's version contains in-frame clones alone and is incomplete. This table holds hundreds of thousands of clones, approximately 73% found once. Material: memory CD4+ T cells sorted from blood. The receptors stem from a woman under 40 in good health. CDR3s leave out the opening cysteine and the closing phenylalanine or tryptophan. D genes are given only for firm matches.

D gene | V gene | CDR3 protein
NA | TRBV7-8 | ASSIRIPGDYGYT
NA | TRBV11-2 | ASSRPGRRLEAKY
TRBD2 | TRBV7-9 | ASSPKRETYEQY
NA | TRBV6-5 | ASSYSGGGGNYGYT
TRBD1 | TRBV18 | ASSPGGGGATEAF
NA | TRBV10-1 | ATQLNRGEQY
NA | TRBV6-5 | ASSYRTGLNEKLF
NA | TRBV28 | ASRLTVPPYGYT
NA | TRBV28 | ASRTSWGYEQF
NA | TRBV5-1 | ASSLGSPSYEQY
TRBD2 | TRBV9 | ASSALAGGPTDTQY
TRBD1 | TRBV11-2 | ASSPVRVAGQGVEY
NA | TRBV29-1 | SVEGNRDKRWTQY
NA | TRBV18 | ASSPAGGGTQY
NA | TRBV2 | ASSVTSSTGLQPQH
TRBD2 | TRBV6-5 | ASHASGTYNEQF
TRBD2 | TRBV10-3 | AISGWTSGKGDADTQY
TRBD2 | TRBV18 | ASSRGNLAYEQY
NA | TRBV10-1 | ASSAEYFGELF
NA | TRBV28 | ASSTPGASYEQY
TRBD1 | TRBV5-1 | ASSMGQGPGTDTQY
NA | TRBV30 | AWSGQSRNYGYT
TRBD1 | TRBV7-8 | ASSSDRVMNTEAF
TRBD1 | TRBV28 | GVGGTGVYEQY
NA | TRBV18 | ASSPRDHGEQY
NA | TRBV18 | ASSPPSRGYGYT
TRBD2 | TRBV14 | ASSPASGRTDTQY
TRBD1 | TRBV6-1 | ASSLRDRVYEQY
NA | TRBV9 | ASSVGGDTGELF
NA | TRBV7-2 | ASSLSASSYNEQF
NA | TRBV27 | ASSLATASYNEQF
NA | TRBV27 | ASTSYRAGNEKLF
NA | TRBV19 | ASRGGQAPYSNQPQH
TRBD1 | TRBV30 | ASSRGQGEKLF
NA | TRBV4-1 | ASSLPDGSNQPQH
NA | TRBV28 | ASIHPTGPYGYT
NA | TRBV19 | ASSIRQADQPQH
NA | TRBV19 | ASTTGTANTEAF
TRBD1 | TRBV5-1 | ASRPGQGEKLF
NA | TRBV5-6 | ASSLPWGVGEQF
NA | TRBV18 | ASSPQVNTGSHEQY
NA | TRBV7-2 | ASDRDSSSGANVLT